This record covers a single TCR beta chain. Its antigen is undetermined. The sample is drawn from a study of regulatory T cells in long-lasting Graves disease. Overall study: Graves' disease counted as persistent after over 5 years of antithyroid drugs with positive TSH receptor antibodies. Broader study findings: It was peripheral blood alone, not thyroid tissue, that was studied. Owing to a sample size that was small, accuracy may have been reduced. Persistent patients shared some 2,500 public clonotypes among themselves. Newly diagnosed patients shared fewer, at some 900.

Time point defined: persistent/refractory GD, antithyroid drugs over 5 years with positive TRAb. The TCR library used RNA extracted from PBMCs. This CDR3 spans 17 amino acids. Losses at the gene ends were 7 bases for V and 1 base for J; bases not matched to a gene: 12. HTBI primers from iRepertoire and Arm-PCR of CDR3 regions yielded the TCR beta libraries. A single record per CDR3 protein comes from TCRdb applying MiXCR to the multiplex PCR reads. This sample carries around 450,000 distinct CDR3 sequences, roughly 21% of them seen once, and the ten largest clones take around 7%. The gene calls are TRBV12-3 or TRBV12-4 and TRBJ2-3; 9 nucleotides align to TRBD2. This receptor was taken from a female donor with Graves disease. Sequences were derived from peripheral blood mononuclear cells (PBMCs), sampled when the disease was refractory, from a patient treated with antithyroid drugs. CDR3 DNA: TGTGCCAGCACCTATGGGGGCCAGCGGGGGGGCACAGATACGCAGTATTTT. It codes for CASTYGGQRGGTDTQYF.